This TCR beta chain emerged from a study of cytomegalovirus exposure and HLA in healthy donors. About the study: For the approximately 400 genotyped donors, more than 65% fell within the Caucasian-associated ancestry cluster. General study findings and limits: The authors later linked a missense DCLRE1C variant to TCR beta V- and J-gene trimming. High sensitivity and specificity were reportedly achieved when the classifier diagnosed cytomegalovirus status.

PCR primers comprised 60 Vbeta and 13 Jbeta primers. Assay: immunoSEQ multiplex PCR; the TCRdb copy retains only in-frame clones and omits some. The sample records more than 95,000 clones, 76% being singletons. On this clone itself: Its specificity is unknown.

Trimming shortened V by 4 bases and J by 1 base, and 11 bases separated the two germline ends. In germline, CDR1 is SGHNT, CDR2 YYREEE (reference sequence). The CDR3 is made up of 14 amino acids. The chain is built from TRBV5-4 and TRBJ2-5; a weak D match, TRBD1 (5 bases). Sequencing input: PBMCs. This clonotype originated in a woman under 30 in good health and CMV-seropositive. The CDR3 DNA reads as TGTGCCAGCAGCCCAACGACAGCCCAAGAGACCCAGTACTTC. Protein sequence: CASSPTTAQETQYF.